This T cell receptor (beta chain) is drawn from a study of T cell changes during pregnancy in multiple sclerosis. V lost 0 bases and J 6 bases, leaving 15 bases between the germline ends. This CDR3 is built from 16 residues. The germline CDR1 and CDR2 sequences are LNHDA and SQIVND (reference sequence). The protocol was immunoSEQ multiplex PCR, while the TCRdb copy is restricted to in-frame clones and leaves out a portion. The table lists 65,000 to 85,000 clones, around 94% of them singletons, with roughly 0.14% in the top ten. The sequence came from a female donor with multiple sclerosis, enrolled in a pregnancy study. Here the sequenced sample was CD4+ T cells from peripheral blood mononuclear cells, taken after pregnancy. The rearrangement links TRBV19 to TRBJ1-5; tentative D call: TRBD1 (5 bases). CDR3 region: CASSIDRSGLGQPQHF. CDR3 sequence (DNA): TGTGCCAGTAGTATAGATCGGTCAGGGTTAGGTCAGCCCCAGCATTTT.